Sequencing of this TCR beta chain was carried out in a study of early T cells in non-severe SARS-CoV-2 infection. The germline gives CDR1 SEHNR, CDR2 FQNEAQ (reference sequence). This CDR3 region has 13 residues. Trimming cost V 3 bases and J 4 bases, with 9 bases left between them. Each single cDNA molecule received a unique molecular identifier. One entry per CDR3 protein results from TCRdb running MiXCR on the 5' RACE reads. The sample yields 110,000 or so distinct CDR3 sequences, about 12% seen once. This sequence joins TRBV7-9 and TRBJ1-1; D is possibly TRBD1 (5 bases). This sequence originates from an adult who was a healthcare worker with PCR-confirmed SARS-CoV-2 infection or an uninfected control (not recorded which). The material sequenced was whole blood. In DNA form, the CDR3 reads TGTGCCAGCAGCTTCAGGGACGGCACTGAAGCTTTCTTT. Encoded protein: CASSFRDGTEAFF.